A single sample is the source of the 18 T cell receptor beta chains below, sequenced in a study of control samples from healthy donors and cancer patients. Libraries were prepared by immunoSEQ multiplex PCR; TCRdb keeps only in-frame clonotypes and omits some of them. This table has about 250,000 clones, almost 85% appearing once. Sequenced input: PBMCs. The source is a woman aged 60-75 years with lung cancer.

About this clone itself: A junction end diverges from the germline sequence, so it may reflect a read error. Within the sample, other DNA sequences also encode this same CDR3. The chain uses TRBV18 and TRBJ1-1; no reliable D call. From germline, CDR1 is KGHSH and CDR2 LQKENI. The CDR3 loop spans 13 amino acids. In DNA, the CDR3 is TGTGCCAGCTCGCCACAGAAGAACACTGAAGCTTTCTTT. Amino acids: CASSPQKNTEAFF.

The CDR3: CASSSGLANNEQFF. CDR3 sequence (DNA): TGTGCCAGCAGTTCTGGACTTGCCAACAATGAGCAGTTCTTC. The rearrangement links TRBV6-5 to TRBJ2-1; maybe TRBD2 (5 bases). V dropped 4 bases and J dropped 5 bases, with 12 bases sitting between them. Germline CDR1 MNHEY, CDR2 SVGAGI. The CDR3 length is 14 residues.

The rearrangement links TRBV28 to TRBJ1-2; 7 nucleotides line up with TRBD1. CDR1 and CDR2 from the germline V gene are MDHEN and SYDVKM. The CDR3 spans 13 residues. V shed 2 bases, J shed 4 bases, and the junction held 1 base outside the gene matches. CDR3 in DNA: TGTGCCAGCAGTTTACACAGGGGCTATGGCTACACCTTC. This sequence encodes CASSLHRGYGYTF.

In this sample, this clone is medium-sized. The V and J genes are TRBV9 and TRBJ1-2; D gene uncertain. The germline gives CDR1 SGDLS, CDR2 YYNGEE. This CDR3 spans 12 amino acids. V lost 4 bases, J lost 12 bases, and 16 bases lay in between. DNA of the CDR3: TGTGCCAGCAGCCCCCTAGAAGGCGGCAACACCTTC. This codes for CASSPLEGGNTF.

The chain links TRBV12-3 or TRBV12-4 to TRBJ2-7; weak D call: TRBD2 (6 bases). CDR3 size: 12 residues. The germline V and J ends were trimmed by 6 bases and 2 bases, with 8 bases remaining between them. CDR3 coding DNA: TGTGCCAGCAGCGGGGGACCCTACGAGCAGTACTTC. This codes for CASSGGPYEQYF.

The J gene is TRBJ1-5, the V gene TRBV4-1; D not resolved. CDR1 and CDR2 from the germline V gene are MGHRA and YSYEKL. The CDR3 has 18 amino acids. Trimming left V 2 bases short and J 0 bases short, with 17 bases between. CDR3 DNA sequence: TGCGCCAGCAGCCAAACCGGGTCCGAGCCATATAGCAATCAGCCCCAGCATTTT. It translates to CASSQTGSEPYSNQPQHF.

The chain has TRBV6-5 and TRBJ2-7, with 11 nucleotides matching TRBD1. After removal of 2 bases from V and 7 bases from J, the junction contained 7 bases not matched to a gene. This CDR3 comprises 15 residues. Germline CDR1 is MNHEY and CDR2 is SVGAGI. The chain's CDR3 is CASSYVGQGAWEQYF. For the CDR3, the DNA is TGTGCCAGCAGTTACGTCGGACAGGGGGCTTGGGAGCAGTACTTC.

J is TRBJ1-1 and V is TRBV6-6; a possible D gene is TRBD1 (5 bases). The CDR3 is 15 amino acids. Germline-derived CDR1 and CDR2 are MNHNY and SVGAGI (reference sequence). The germline V and J ends were trimmed by 4 bases and 1 base, with 13 bases remaining between them. The CDR3 coding sequence is TGTGCCAGCAGTTCCCCAAAGGGGTCGAACACTGAAGCTTTCTTT. It specifies CASSSPKGSNTEAFF.

This sequence joins TRBV30 and TRBJ1-1, with D unresolved. This CDR3 is 13 amino acids long. V was cut by 2 bases and J by 2 bases, with 9 bases left in between. The germline V gene has CDR1 GTSNPN and CDR2 SVGIG (reference sequence). Here the CDR3 reads CAWSSQLNTEAFF. CDR3 sequence (DNA): TGTGCCTGGAGTAGTCAGCTAAACACTGAAGCTTTCTTT.

V gene TRBV3-1 (or the pseudogene TRBV3-2) combines with J gene TRBJ2-2, with 9 positions matching TRBD2. Germline V lookup: CDR1 LGHDT, CDR2 YNNKEL (reference sequence). V gave up 6 bases and J gave up 6 bases; unmatched junction bases: 8. The CDR3 runs to 15 residues. The CDR3 region is CASRGTSTRPGELFF. DNA of the CDR3: TGTGCCAGCAGAGGGACTAGCACCCGTCCCGGGGAGCTGTTTTTT.

V gene TRBV2 combines with J gene TRBJ2-1, with TRBD2 identical over 10 bases. The length of the CDR3 is 16 residues. J was trimmed by 7 bases and V by 2 bases; bases with no gene match: 8. Germline V gives CDR1 SNHLY, CDR2 FYNNEI. CDR3 coding DNA: TGTGCCAGCAGTGAACTCCCTAGCGGGAGACCTAATGAGCAGTTCTTC. Encoded protein: CASSELPSGRPNEQFF.

The rearrangement uses TRBV19 and TRBJ2-1, with TRBD2 identical over 8 bases. The CDR3 sequence is 16 residues long. Trimming removed 9 bases from V and 0 bases from J; junction bases left unmatched: 10. Per germline, CDR1 LNHDA and CDR2 SQIVND (reference sequence). The CDR3 DNA sequence: TGTGCCAGCGGAACCATAGCGGGAACCTCCTACAATGAGCAGTTCTTC. It encodes CASGTIAGTSYNEQFF.

V and J are TRBV27 and TRBJ1-4; the D gene is possibly TRBD1 (6 bases). V lost 5 bases, J lost 12 bases, and 22 bases lay in between. The CDR3 sequence is 15 residues long. Germline loops: CDR1 MNHEY, CDR2 SMNVEV (reference sequence). This CDR3 is CASSPPRPGTRQLFF. CDR3 sequence (DNA): TGTGCCAGCAGTCCCCCACGCCCCGGGACACGGCAACTGTTTTTT.

The gene calls are TRBV9 and TRBJ2-5; 9 bases are shared with TRBD2. CDR1 is SGDLS, CDR2 YYNGEE, per germline. The CDR3 consists of 15 residues. J lost 3 bases, V lost 0 bases, and 3 bases had no gene match. The CDR3 DNA reads as TGTGCCAGCAGCGTAGTGTCTAGCGGGGAAGAGACCCAGTACTTC. Translated, it gives CASSVVSSGEETQYF.

This rearrangement joins TRBV27 to TRBJ2-3, with D possibly being TRBD1 (5 bases). V was pared by 7 bases and J by 6 bases, with 17 bases between. From germline, CDR1 is MNHEY and CDR2 SMNVEV (reference sequence). The CDR3 runs 14 residues. This CDR3 is CASMRQGGRDTQYF. The CDR3 DNA reads TGTGCCAGCATGAGGCAGGGCGGTAGGGATACGCAGTATTTT.

The chain carries TRBV12-5 and TRBJ2-3, with D possibly being TRBD2 (5 bases). This CDR3 has 13 amino acids. Trimming left V 1 base short and J 6 bases short, with 8 bases between. In germline, CDR1 is LGHNT, CDR2 FRNRAP. In nucleotides, the CDR3 is TGTGCTAGTGGTTTGGGGGGAGCGGATACGCAGTATTTT. This sequence encodes CASGLGGADTQYF. Variable domain in full (rest from reference TRBV12-5 and TRBJ2-3): DARVTQTPRHKVTEMGQEVTMRCQPILGHNTVFWYRQTMMQGLELLAYFRNRAPLDDSGMPKDRFSAEMPDATLATLKIQPSEPRDSAVYFCASGLGGADTQYFGPGTRLTVL.

V usage is TRBV5-4 and J usage is TRBJ1-1; D is uncertain. CDR1 and CDR2 (germline): SGHNT, YYREEE (reference sequence). Trimming left V 1 base short and J 7 bases short, with 11 bases between. The CDR3 has 13 amino acids. For the CDR3, the DNA is TGTGCCAGCAGCTTGCGGGATTACGGTGAAGCTTTCTTT. The encoded protein is CASSLRDYGEAFF.

On this clone: The same CDR3 can be traced to other DNA sequences in this sample. The rearrangement links TRBV5-1 to TRBJ2-7; 11 nucleotides align to TRBD1. Germline CDR1 is SGHRS and CDR2 is YFSETQ. The CDR3 has 15 amino acids. After removal of 3 bases from V and 3 bases from J, the junction contained 5 bases not matched to a gene. CDR3 DNA: TGCGCCAGCAGCTGGGGGACAGGGGGAGGCTACGAGCAGTACTTC. Translation: CASSWGTGGGYEQYF.